The next 25 T cell receptor beta chains were all read from a single sample in a study of T cells after yellow fever vaccination. MiXCR was run by TCRdb on the 5' RACE reads, yielding one entry per CDR3 protein. The sample contains some 350,000 distinct CDR3 sequences, approximately 3.9% of which appear only once. The sequenced sample was PBMCs, obtained 5 days after the yellow fever booster vaccination. These receptors were obtained from a man between 18 and 29 years old who received the YFV17D yellow fever vaccine.

This clonotype was counted many times. The chain couples TRBV5-6 to TRBJ2-5; possibly TRBD2 for D (6 bases). This CDR3 region has 14 residues. Germline-derived CDR1 and CDR2 are SGHDT and YYEEEE. V shed 4 bases and J shed 5 bases, with 15 bases lying between them. CDR3 sequence reads: CASSLLGGKETQYF. In DNA form, the CDR3 reads TGTGCCAGCAGCCTCCTTGGGGGGAAGGAGACCCAGTACTTC.

This chain uses TRBV5-5 with TRBJ1-3; D remains ambiguous. From germline, CDR1 is SGHKS and CDR2 YYEKEE (reference sequence). CDR3 length: 15 residues. Trimming cost V 5 bases and J 0 bases, with 12 bases left between them. For the CDR3, the DNA is TGTGCCAGCAGTTACCTCGCGAACTCTGGAAACACCATATATTTT. Translating it yields CASSYLANSGNTIYF.

This clonotype was detected a few times. This chain connects TRBV12-3 or TRBV12-4 to TRBJ2-1, with 8 bases that match TRBD2. There are 12 residues in the CDR3. The J segment lost 13 bases and the V segment lost 2 bases, leaving 4 bases of the junction unmatched. CDR3 amino acids: CASSLNGGAQFF. In nucleotides, the CDR3 is TGTGCCAGCAGTTTAAACGGGGGGGCCCAGTTCTTC.

The chain joins TRBV7-3 to TRBJ2-1; the D gene is possibly TRBD2 (7 bases). This CDR3 spans 14 amino acids. V was clipped by 5 bases and J by 7 bases, with 15 bases between them. Germline CDR1 and CDR2: SGHTA and FQGTGA. CDR3 bases: TGTGCCAGCAGCCTCAGTGGGGGGGCGAATGAGCAGTTCTTC. Amino acid sequence: CASSLSGGANEQFF.

This clonotype has just a few counts. J is TRBJ1-4 and V is TRBV6-5; a possible D gene is TRBD1 (5 bases). The CDR3 is 13 residues long. V lost 6 bases, J lost 8 bases, and 13 bases lay in between. Germline V gene lookup returns CDR1 MNHEY and CDR2 SVGAGI. CDR3 sequence reads: CASREGHREKLFF. CDR3 in DNA: TGTGCCAGCAGGGAAGGACATCGGGAAAAACTGTTTTTT.

The gene calls are TRBV25-1 and TRBJ2-2; D remains ambiguous. V shed 1 base and J shed 4 bases, with 10 bases lying between them. The CDR3 consists of 15 residues. Germline values: CDR1 MGHDK, CDR2 SYGVNS. CDR3 sequence reads: CASSEFPVPTGELFF. The CDR3, as DNA: TGTGCCAGCAGTGAATTCCCTGTACCCACCGGGGAGCTGTTTTTT.

This clonotype has a count of ten or more. V gene TRBV4-1 combines with J gene TRBJ1-1, with 11 positions matching TRBD1. The CDR3 has 15 residues. Germline CDR1 reads MGHRA; CDR2 reads YSYEKL. Unmatched junction bases numbered 3, after V lost 4 bases and J lost 2 bases. CDR3 protein: CASSPGQGANTEAFF. The DNA of the CDR3 is TGCGCCAGCAGCCCCGGACAGGGGGCAAACACTGAAGCTTTCTTT.

The sample holds many counts of this clonotype. J is TRBJ1-1 and V is TRBV12-3 or TRBV12-4, with no clear D. The CDR3 is 13 residues long. With 5 bases removed from V and 4 bases from J, the gap between germline ends came to 11 bases. CDR3 sequence (DNA): TGTGCCAGCAGTAACCTTCCCGGCACTGAAGCTTTCTTT. This gives the protein CASSNLPGTEAFF.

This clonotype has more than one count but fewer than ten. The J gene is TRBJ2-7, the V gene TRBV18; 8 positions match TRBD1. V lost 3 bases, J lost 1 base, and 5 bases stayed unmatched. This CDR3 contains 15 residues. Germline CDR1 reads KGHSH; CDR2 reads LQKENI. The DNA for the CDR3 is TGTGCCAGCTCACCCCGACAGGGGAAATCCTACGAGCAGTACGTC. It specifies CASSPRQGKSYEQYV.

This clonotype was detected ten times or more. The rearrangement joins TRBV5-1 to TRBJ2-5; TRBD2 matches 7 bases. The junction had 5 bases not matched to a gene; V was cut back by 2 bases and J by 4 bases. Germline V CDR1 and CDR2: SGHRS, YFSETQ. This CDR3 spans 14 amino acids. The CDR3 nucleotides are TGCGCCAGCAGCTTCTGGGGGGGTGGAGAGACCCAGTACTTC. This translates into CASSFWGGGETQYF. The variable domain in full, with the rest retrieved from reference TRBV5-1 and TRBJ2-5, is KAGVTQTPRYLIKTRGQQVTLSCSPISGHRSVSWYQQTPGQGLQFLFEYFSETQRNKGNFPGRFSGRQFSNSRSEMNVSTLELGDSALYLCASSFWGGGETQYFGPGTRLLVL.

On this clonotype: This may come from a read error, since a much larger clone is one base off. V gene TRBV7-2 combines with J gene TRBJ1-1; D gene uncertain. CDR1 SGHTA and CDR2 FQGNSA come from the germline V gene. This CDR3 has 15 residues. CDR3 bases: TGTGCCAGCAGCTTGAGTCCGGCGGTGAACACTGATGCTTTCTTT. This codes for CASSLSPAVNTDAFF.

This chain joins TRBV12-3 or TRBV12-4 and TRBJ2-1; the D gene is possibly TRBD1 (6 bases). The CDR3 spans 15 residues. The V end was cut by 5 bases, the J end by 3 bases, with 14 bases between. The CDR3 DNA sequence: TGTGCCAGCAGTCCCGCCGGGACAAGCTACAATGAGCAGTTCTTC. This translates into CASSPAGTSYNEQFF.

This clonotype was found a few times. This rearrangement joins TRBV4-3 to TRBJ2-7; 10 bases are a match to TRBD1. The CDR3 spans 15 residues. The J segment lost 5 bases and the V segment lost 1 base, leaving 5 bases of the junction unmatched. Germline V gives CDR1 LGHNA, CDR2 YSLEER. The CDR3 loop reads CASSQAGTGVHEQYF. The DNA of the CDR3 is TGCGCCAGCAGCCAAGCTGGGACAGGGGTCCACGAGCAGTACTTC.

This clonotype was counted a few times. J is TRBJ2-7 and V is TRBV12-3 or TRBV12-4, with D tentatively TRBD1 (5 bases). The CDR3 totals 12 residues. Trimming took off 6 bases at V and 3 bases at J, with 9 bases between the two ends. The chain's CDR3 is CASSHTGYEQYF. For the CDR3, the DNA is TGTGCCAGCAGCCATACAGGCTACGAGCAGTACTTC.

This clonotype was counted a few times. The J gene is TRBJ1-5, the V gene TRBV7-2; D is uncertain. Trimming took off 7 bases at V and 0 bases at J, with 10 bases between the two ends. Germline CDR1 is SGHTA and CDR2 is FQGNSA. This CDR3 spans 14 amino acids. The CDR3 region has the DNA TGTGCCAGCAAGGCGTCGGGTAGCAATCAGCCCCAGCATTTT. Its protein product is CASKASGSNQPQHF.

This clonotype has at least ten counts. This chain connects TRBV7-9 to TRBJ2-1; 8 bases map to TRBD2. The V and J ends lost 5 bases and 8 bases, in that order; junction bases with no gene match: 11. Per germline, CDR1 SEHNR and CDR2 FQNEAQ (reference sequence). This CDR3 is built from 15 residues. CDR3 nucleotides: TGTGCCAGCAGCGCCTTAGCGGGGCGGTTCGATGAGCAGTTCTTC. This sequence encodes CASSALAGRFDEQFF.

This clonotype was observed a handful of times. The chain is built from TRBV6-5 and TRBJ2-3, with no clear D. Per germline, CDR1 MNHEY and CDR2 SVGAGI. Trimming pared 6 bases from V and 8 bases from J, leaving 15 bases between. The CDR3 is 13 amino acids. In nucleotides, the CDR3 is TGTGCCAGCAGGGTGTTTGGGGATCGTACGCAGTATTTT. Protein sequence: CASRVFGDRTQYF.

This clonotype was recorded many times. The chain couples TRBV6-5 to TRBJ2-7; D ambiguous. The CDR3 runs 14 residues. V gave up 3 bases and J gave up 5 bases, with 14 bases separating them. The germline V gene encodes CDR1 MNHEY and CDR2 SVGAGI. The CDR3 nucleotides read TGTGCCAGCAGTTATGGCCAGGCCATCCACGAGCAGTACTTC. The encoded protein is CASSYGQAIHEQYF.

In this sample, this clonotype turned up a few times. J is TRBJ2-5 and V is TRBV4-1; a possible D gene is TRBD2 (6 bases). The germline V gene encodes CDR1 MGHRA and CDR2 YSYEKL. CDR3 length: 20 residues. V was trimmed by 4 bases and J by 1 base, leaving 28 bases between them. CDR3 in DNA: TGCGCCAGCAGCCTATACCCCCTCGGGGGTCAAAGGGGAACCCAAGAGACCCAGTACTTC. Translated, it gives CASSLYPLGGQRGTQETQYF.

The chain is built from TRBV7-2 and TRBJ1-4; 7 bases match TRBD1. V lost 2 bases to trimming and J lost 7 bases; unmatched junction nucleotides: 7. From germline, CDR1 is SGHTA and CDR2 FQGNSA. The CDR3 consists of 15 residues. The CDR3 region has the DNA TGTGCCAGCAGCTTATACGCGACAGGGAGTGAAAAACTGTTTTTT. It encodes CASSLYATGSEKLFF.

CDR3 in DNA: TGTGCCAGCAACCCAGGGGGAAAGAATGGCTACACCTTC. Translation gives CASNPGGKNGYTF. The chain employs TRBV6-6 and TRBJ1-2; TRBD1 aligns across 7 bases. The CDR3 loop spans 13 amino acids. In germline, CDR1 is MNHNY, CDR2 SVGAGI (reference sequence). J gave up 6 bases and V 7 bases, and 8 bases lay outside the gene matches.

This clonotype was recorded at least ten times. The V and J genes are TRBV7-8 and TRBJ2-2; D unclear. Trimming removed 0 bases from V and 3 bases from J, with 20 bases in between. The CDR3 is 19 residues long. CDR1 and CDR2 (germline): SGHVS, FQNEAQ. The CDR3: CASSLAFGRISEDTGELFF. CDR3 coding DNA: TGTGCCAGCAGCTTAGCGTTTGGCAGGATCTCAGAGGACACCGGGGAGCTGTTTTTT.

The CDR3 reads CSAVAGGATDTQYF. CDR3 nucleotides: TGCAGTGCGGTAGCGGGGGGGGCGACAGATACGCAGTATTTT. The rearrangement joins TRBV20-1 to TRBJ2-3; 11 nucleotides match TRBD2. Trimming removed 6 bases from V and 3 bases from J; junction bases left unmatched: 5. Germline-derived CDR1 and CDR2 are DFQATT and SNEGSKA (reference sequence). This CDR3 region has 14 residues.

This clonotype was seen a few times. The chain is built from TRBV11-2 and TRBJ2-3; no firm D call. V was pared by 1 base and J by 2 bases, with 10 bases between. The CDR3 totals 15 residues. From germline, CDR1 is SGHAT and CDR2 FQNNGV. DNA for the CDR3: TGTGCCAGCAGCTTAGTTGCTTACTACACAGATACGCAGTATTTT. It encodes CASSLVAYYTDTQYF.

The chain recombines TRBV20-1 with TRBJ2-7; 9 nucleotides match TRBD1. This CDR3 spans 16 amino acids. In germline, CDR1 is DFQATT, CDR2 SNEGSKA (reference sequence). V lost 6 bases, J lost 0 bases, and 12 bases stayed unmatched. CDR3 sequence: CSAGGGDRVFSYEQYF. The CDR3 DNA is TGCAGTGCCGGAGGGGGGGACAGGGTTTTCTCCTACGAGCAGTACTTC.